The 30 T cell receptor beta chains listed next were all sequenced from one sample in a study (dated by TCRdb to the mid-2010s). Library method: RT-PCR. Sequencing used an Illumina MiSeq. TCRdb ran its own pipeline on the public reads, namely fastp trimming at Q25 and MiXCR clone calling, and kept in-frame beta chains. CDR3 protein sequences are deduplicated, and each keeps its most common genes and DNA. For this sample the table gives about 680,000 distinct CDR3 sequences, of which 13% to 15% were detected only once. 3% to 4.5% of the sample is taken by the ten largest. The source material was memory CD4+ T cells from blood. The receptors shown here come from a female donor in good health, serving as a healthy control.

This clonotype was recorded a few times. The genes are TRBV19 and TRBJ2-7, with 7 positions matching TRBD2. Germline V gives CDR1 LNHDA, CDR2 SQIVND (reference sequence). The V and J ends lost 4 bases and 2 bases, in that order; junction bases with no gene match: 2. This CDR3 contains 13 residues. The CDR3 loop is CASSNSGTYEQYF. The CDR3 DNA reads TGTGCCAGTAGTAACAGCGGGACCTACGAGCAGTACTTC. The full variable domain, completed using reference TRBV19 and TRBJ2-7, is DGGITQSPKYLFRKEGQNVTLSCEQNLNHDAMYWYRQDPGQGLRLIYYSQIVNDFQKGDIAEGYSVSREKKESFPLTVTSAQKNPTAFYLCASSNSGTYEQYFGPGTRLTVT.

This clonotype was detected only a few times. DNA for the CDR3: TGCAGTGCCCTGCCAGGGGCCTACGAGCAGTACTTC. Protein: CSALPGAYEQYF. This chain joins TRBV20-1 and TRBJ2-7; D might be TRBD1 (6 bases). The germline V gene has CDR1 DFQATT and CDR2 SNEGSKA (reference sequence). The CDR3 totals 12 residues. Trimming took off 6 bases at V and 2 bases at J, with 11 bases between the two ends.

V usage is TRBV11-2 and J usage is TRBJ2-5; tentative D call: TRBD1 (6 bases). Deletions cut 5 bases from V and 1 base from J, with 14 bases between. The CDR3 length is 15 residues. Germline lookup yields CDR1 SGHAT and CDR2 FQNNGV. CDR3 DNA sequence: TGTGCCAGCAGCGCGGACACCAGGGGCCAAGAGACCCAGTACTTC. It yields the protein CASSADTRGQETQYF.

The chain is built from TRBV10-3 and TRBJ1-5; D call uncertain. V lost 0 bases and J lost 5, with 11 bases in between. CDR1 ENHRY and CDR2 SYGVKD come from the germline V gene. The CDR3 loop spans 15 amino acids. CDR3 sequence reads: CAISESSPGDQPQHF. The CDR3 nucleotides read TGTGCCATCAGTGAGTCAAGTCCGGGCGATCAGCCCCAGCATTTT.

This clonotype was seen at least ten times. The genes are TRBV24-1 and TRBJ2-3; D is ambiguous. V lost 1 base to trimming and J lost 2 bases, with 0 bases between them. CDR1 and CDR2 from the germline V gene are KGHDR and SFDVKD. The length of the CDR3 is 12 residues. CDR3 bases: TGTGCCACCAGTGATTTCACAGATACGCAGTATTTT. The encoded protein is CATSDFTDTQYF.

This clonotype occurred a few times. V and J are TRBV6-2 or TRBV6-3 and TRBJ2-5; the D is unclear. The CDR3 sequence is 13 residues long. Per the germline V gene, CDR1 is MNHEY and CDR2 is SVGEGT. V was shortened by 4 bases and J by 5 bases, with 11 bases between the two germline ends. The CDR3 loop is CASSFTSEETQYF. The CDR3 coding sequence is TGTGCCAGCAGTTTTACGTCTGAGGAGACCCAGTACTTC.

Only one count was recorded for this clonotype. This chain uses TRBV29-1 with TRBJ2-5; D is undetermined. Trimming removed 2 bases at V and 7 bases at J, with 20 bases between. This CDR3 contains 15 residues. Germline CDR1 is SQVTM and CDR2 is ANQGSEA. For the CDR3, the DNA is TGCAGCGTTGAACGAGGTTCCACGTATTTAGGGACCCAGTACTTC. Its translation: CSVERGSTYLGTQYF.

In its sample, this clonotype was seen a few times. This CDR3 is CASSSQGTGDQGYTF. Here the CDR3 DNA reads TGCGCCAGCAGCTCCCAAGGGACAGGGGACCAAGGCTACACCTTC. The V call is TRBV5-1, the J call TRBJ1-2; 10 positions agree with TRBD1. V was pared by 3 bases and J by 8 bases, with 10 bases of the junction left unmatched. CDR3 length: 15 residues. Germline loops: CDR1 SGHRS, CDR2 YFSETQ.

The gene calls are TRBV10-3 and TRBJ1-1; D gene unclear. Trimming left V 10 bases short and J 4 bases short, with 13 bases between. The CDR3 loop spans 12 amino acids. Germline values: CDR1 ENHRY, CDR2 SYGVKD. Here the CDR3 reads CASSGSGTEAFF. The CDR3 DNA follows: TGTGCCAGCTCAGGCTCGGGCACTGAAGCTTTCTTT.

This clonotype was counted ten times or more. The V gene is TRBV10-2, the J gene TRBJ2-5, with a tentative D call TRBD2 (6 bases). CDR3 length equals 13 residues. Trimming took off 10 bases at V and 5 bases at J, with 17 bases between the two ends. The germline V gene encodes CDR1 WSHSY and CDR2 SAAADI. This chain's CDR3 is CATTVGGGETQYF. The CDR3 bases are TGCGCCACCACCGTCGGGGGTGGTGAGACCCAGTACTTC.

This clonotype was observed a handful of times. The genes are TRBV20-1 and TRBJ2-1; perhaps TRBD2 as D (7 bases). V gave up 6 bases and J gave up 6 bases, with 18 bases separating them. The CDR3 loop spans 14 amino acids. The germline V gene has CDR1 DFQATT and CDR2 SNEGSKA (reference sequence). The CDR3 protein is CSARGLAALNEQFF. Written as DNA, the CDR3 is TGCAGTGCCCGGGGGCTAGCGGCCCTCAATGAGCAGTTCTTC.

This clonotype was detected only a few times. V and J are TRBV7-8 and TRBJ1-1; D is unresolved. The V end was cut by 2 bases, the J end by 1 base, with 8 bases between. CDR3 length: 14 amino acids. CDR1 is SGHVS and CDR2 is FQNEAQ in the germline V gene. CDR3 sequence reads: CASSLYPENTEAFF. CDR3 nucleotides: TGTGCCAGCAGCTTATATCCAGAGAACACTGAAGCTTTCTTT. The full variable domain, rest sourced from reference TRBV7-8 and TRBJ1-1, is GAGVSQSPRYKVAKRGQDVALRCDPISGHVSLFWYQQALGQGPEFLTYFQNEAQLDKSGLPSDRFFAERPEGSVSTLKIQRTQQEDSAVYLCASSLYPENTEAFFGQGTRLTVV.

The CDR3 coding sequence is TGTGCCACCAGTGATTTTGGGCTGAAGCAGTTCTTC. Translation gives CATSDFGLKQFF. V usage is TRBV24-1 and J usage is TRBJ2-1; unclear D gene. CDR3 size: 12 residues. CDR1 KGHDR and CDR2 SFDVKD come from the germline V gene. The ends were cut back, 1 base at V and 11 bases at J, with 8 bases in the middle.

This clonotype was seen repeatedly, ten times or more. The chain links TRBV6-5 to TRBJ1-2, with TRBD1 identical over 7 bases. The CDR3 spans 14 residues. Germline V lookup: CDR1 MNHEY, CDR2 SVGAGI. The V segment lost 2 bases and the J segment 8 bases; nucleotides outside the gene matches: 8. The CDR3 loop reads CASSYAEGGIGYTF. CDR3 nucleotides: TGTGCCAGCAGTTACGCAGAAGGGGGCATAGGCTACACCTTC.

The sample holds a few counts of this clonotype. The V gene is TRBV12-3 or TRBV12-4, the J gene TRBJ1-1; D not resolved. The CDR3 is 15 residues long. V lost 6 bases to trimming and J lost 5 bases, with 19 bases between them. CDR3 amino acids: CASSYNVAPGTEAFF. CDR3 sequence (DNA): TGTGCCAGCAGCTACAACGTTGCTCCTGGAACTGAAGCTTTCTTT.

This clonotype appeared a single time. V and J are TRBV7-2 and TRBJ1-4; possibly TRBD1 for D (5 bases). This CDR3 region has 15 residues. Trimming pared 3 bases from V and 7 bases from J, leaving 15 bases between. The V gene's germline CDR1 is SGHTA and CDR2 FQGNSA. DNA of the CDR3: TGTGCCAGCAGCTTCTCTGGGACTGGGGGTGAAAAACTGTTTTTT. Protein sequence: CASSFSGTGGEKLFF. The full variable domain, in which reference TRBV7-2 and TRBJ1-4 provide the parts outside the CDR3, is GAGVSQSPSNKVTEKGKDVELRCDPISGHTALYWYRQSLGQGLEFLIYFQGNSAPDKSGLPSDRFSAERTGGSVSTLTIQRTQQEDSAVYLCASSFSGTGGEKLFFGSGTQLSVL.

The gene calls are TRBV7-3 and TRBJ1-1; unclear D gene. The CDR3 totals 16 residues. CDR1 and CDR2 (germline): SGHTA, FQGTGA. Trimming took 2 bases from V and 0 from J, leaving 13 bases between them. CDR3 region: CASSLGHVPMNTEAFF. CDR3 nucleotide sequence: TGTGCCAGCAGCTTAGGTCACGTACCCATGAACACTGAAGCTTTCTTT.

This chain joins TRBV7-2 and TRBJ2-5; 8 bases align to TRBD1. The CDR3 has 12 amino acids. In germline, CDR1 is SGHTA, CDR2 FQGNSA. J lost 5 bases, V lost 6 bases, and 2 bases had no gene match. CDR3 coding DNA: TGTGCCAGCAGGCGACAGGGGGAGACCCAGTACTTC. Protein: CASRRQGETQYF. Drawing the rest from reference TRBV7-2 and TRBJ2-5, the complete variable domain is GAGVSQSPSNKVTEKGKDVELRCDPISGHTALYWYRQSLGQGLEFLIYFQGNSAPDKSGLPSDRFSAERTGGSVSTLTIQRTQQEDSAVYLCASRRQGETQYFGPGTRLLVL.

This clonotype occurred a few times. The gene calls are TRBV10-3 and TRBJ2-3, with unresolved D. The CDR3 sequence is 13 residues long. Germline V lookup: CDR1 ENHRY, CDR2 SYGVKD. As DNA, the CDR3 is TGTGCTATAGGTGCGGCTTTGACAGATACGCAGTATTTT. Translated, it gives CAIGAALTDTQYF.

This clonotype was seen many times. The rearrangement uses TRBV4-2 and TRBJ2-1, with 14 bases fitting TRBD2. The V and J ends lost 4 bases and 5 bases, in that order; junction bases with no gene match: 4. The CDR3 runs to 16 residues. Looked up from germline, CDR1 is LGHNA and CDR2 is YNFKEQ. The CDR3 DNA reads TGTGCCAGCAGCCGCCAGGGACTAGCGGGGGACAATGAGCAGTTCTTC. It codes for CASSRQGLAGDNEQFF.

V is TRBV3-1 and J is TRBJ2-5, with D possibly being TRBD2 (5 bases). Germline V gives CDR1 LGHDT, CDR2 YNNKEL (reference sequence). The CDR3 runs to 14 residues. V lost 2 bases and J lost 5, with 12 bases in between. The CDR3: CASSQLRGVETQYF. The DNA for the CDR3 is TGTGCCAGCAGCCAACTCCGGGGAGTGGAGACCCAGTACTTC.

This clonotype has ten or more counts. The chain is built from TRBV28 and TRBJ1-2, with a possible D match to TRBD1 (5 bases). The CDR3 length is 13 residues. Per the germline V gene, CDR1 is MDHEN and CDR2 is SYDVKM. V lost 2 bases and J lost 3, with 7 bases in between. The CDR3 loop reads CASSLQGYYGYTF. DNA for the CDR3: TGTGCCAGCAGTTTACAGGGTTACTATGGCTACACCTTC.

The rearrangement uses TRBV4-3 and TRBJ2-6; unclear D gene. The CDR3 has 17 amino acids. V dropped 0 bases and J dropped 2 bases, with 11 bases sitting between them. The germline V gene encodes CDR1 LGHNA and CDR2 YSLEER. CDR3 nucleotides: TGCGCCAGCAGCCAAGAGACCTTTTTCGCTGGGGCCAACGTCCTGACTTTC. Protein product: CASSQETFFAGANVLTF.

This clonotype has more than one count but fewer than ten. This chain connects TRBV7-2 to TRBJ2-7; D possibly uses TRBD1 or TRBD2 (5 bases each). Germline lookup yields CDR1 SGHTA and CDR2 FQGNSA. CDR3 size: 15 residues. Trimming cost V 3 bases and J 2 bases, with 14 bases left between them. The CDR3 nucleotides read TGTGCCAGCAGCTTTTACGGGACGGTGGCCTACGAGCAGTACTTC. It specifies CASSFYGTVAYEQYF.

V is TRBV9 and J is TRBJ2-7, with 7 nucleotides matching TRBD2. Germline CDR1 and CDR2: SGDLS and YYNGEE. There are 13 residues in the CDR3. The V gene end was trimmed by 3 bases and the J gene end by 6 bases; junction bases not matched to a gene: 6. Here the CDR3 reads CASSDDPGGEQYF. The CDR3 DNA sequence: TGTGCCAGCAGCGATGACCCGGGAGGCGAGCAGTACTTC.

The V call is TRBV5-1, the J call TRBJ2-7; tentative D call: TRBD1 (6 bases). V was shortened by 4 bases and J by 3 bases, with 14 bases between the two germline ends. Germline V CDR1 and CDR2: SGHRS, YFSETQ. The CDR3 runs to 14 residues. CDR3 in amino acids: CASSTYPDSYEQYF. The CDR3 nucleotides read TGCGCCAGCAGCACCTACCCGGACAGCTACGAGCAGTACTTC.

Many counts were recorded for this clonotype. The chain carries TRBV9 and TRBJ1-1, with no clear D. V lost 2 bases and J lost 1, with 6 bases in between. Germline CDR1 and CDR2: SGDLS and YYNGEE. The CDR3 is 13 residues long. CDR3 coding DNA: TGTGCCAGCAGCGTGACGCCGAACACTGAAGCTTTCTTT. Its protein product is CASSVTPNTEAFF.

The chain carries TRBV5-1 and TRBJ2-7; 13 bases are a match to TRBD2. Looked up from germline, CDR1 is SGHRS and CDR2 is YFSETQ. This CDR3 is 18 amino acids long. V lost 0 bases to trimming and J lost 3 bases; unmatched junction nucleotides: 9. CDR3 loop: CASSLGPGTSGTLYEQYF. The CDR3 coding sequence is TGCGCCAGCAGCTTGGGCCCCGGGACTAGCGGGACCCTCTACGAGCAGTACTTC.

Concerning this clonotype: This may be a read error: a much more frequent sequence differs by one nucleotide. The chain joins TRBV3-1 to TRBJ2-1; tentatively, D is TRBD1 or TRBD2 (5 bases each). This CDR3 spans 15 amino acids. Per the germline V gene, CDR1 is LGHDT and CDR2 is YNNKEL (reference sequence). The germline V and J ends were trimmed by 2 bases and 4 bases, with 12 bases remaining between them. In nucleotides, the CDR3 is TGTGCCAGCAGCCAAAATGAGGGGTCTTACAATGAGCAGTTCTTC. It translates to CASSQNEGSYNEQFF.

This clonotype was recorded many times. The chain employs TRBV20-1 and TRBJ2-7; TRBD1 or TRBD2 may be the D gene (6 bases each). The CDR3 has 13 amino acids. V lost 8 bases to trimming and J lost 1 base, with 15 bases between them. Germline CDR1 reads DFQATT; CDR2 reads SNEGSKA (reference sequence). The CDR3 nucleotides are TGCAGTTCGTCTAGGGGGGTTTCCTACGAGCAGTACTTC. It is translated as CSSSRGVSYEQYF.